This TCR beta chain is drawn from a study of memory CD4+ T cells and cytomegalovirus serostatus. Study context: Of the healthy Belgian adults, 9 were CMV seropositive and about two dozen seronegative. Study-level results: 67 of 164 known CMV-associated TCRbeta sequences appeared in CD4+ memory.

The repertoire was sequenced with immunoSEQ multiplex PCR; TCRdb's copy has only in-frame clones and lacks some. Among 45,000 to 60,000 clones listed, approximately 81% were seen once. Germline V lookup: CDR1 SGHRS, CDR2 YFSETQ. This CDR3 contains 16 residues. The ends lost 4 bases at V and 1 base at J; junction bases unmatched: 8. The sort gate was single viable CD3+CD4+CD8-CD45RO+ cells for memory CD4+ T cells. Comment on this clone: Antigen unknown.

The sequenced sample consisted of memory CD4+ T cells from blood. This rearrangement joins TRBV5-1 to TRBJ2-1; 7 bases agree with TRBD1. This TCR was sampled from an adult in good health and CMV-seropositive. The CDR3 sequence: CASSHGDSGSYNEQFF. The CDR3 DNA sequence: TGCGCCAGCAGCCACGGGGACAGTGGGTCCTACAATGAGCAGTTCTTC. Full variable domain (missing parts from reference TRBV5-1 and TRBJ2-1): KAGVTQTPRYLIKTRGQQVTLSCSPISGHRSVSWYQQTPGQGLQFLFEYFSETQRNKGNFPGRFSGRQFSNSRSEMNVSTLELGDSALYLCASSHGDSGSYNEQFFGPGTRLTVL.